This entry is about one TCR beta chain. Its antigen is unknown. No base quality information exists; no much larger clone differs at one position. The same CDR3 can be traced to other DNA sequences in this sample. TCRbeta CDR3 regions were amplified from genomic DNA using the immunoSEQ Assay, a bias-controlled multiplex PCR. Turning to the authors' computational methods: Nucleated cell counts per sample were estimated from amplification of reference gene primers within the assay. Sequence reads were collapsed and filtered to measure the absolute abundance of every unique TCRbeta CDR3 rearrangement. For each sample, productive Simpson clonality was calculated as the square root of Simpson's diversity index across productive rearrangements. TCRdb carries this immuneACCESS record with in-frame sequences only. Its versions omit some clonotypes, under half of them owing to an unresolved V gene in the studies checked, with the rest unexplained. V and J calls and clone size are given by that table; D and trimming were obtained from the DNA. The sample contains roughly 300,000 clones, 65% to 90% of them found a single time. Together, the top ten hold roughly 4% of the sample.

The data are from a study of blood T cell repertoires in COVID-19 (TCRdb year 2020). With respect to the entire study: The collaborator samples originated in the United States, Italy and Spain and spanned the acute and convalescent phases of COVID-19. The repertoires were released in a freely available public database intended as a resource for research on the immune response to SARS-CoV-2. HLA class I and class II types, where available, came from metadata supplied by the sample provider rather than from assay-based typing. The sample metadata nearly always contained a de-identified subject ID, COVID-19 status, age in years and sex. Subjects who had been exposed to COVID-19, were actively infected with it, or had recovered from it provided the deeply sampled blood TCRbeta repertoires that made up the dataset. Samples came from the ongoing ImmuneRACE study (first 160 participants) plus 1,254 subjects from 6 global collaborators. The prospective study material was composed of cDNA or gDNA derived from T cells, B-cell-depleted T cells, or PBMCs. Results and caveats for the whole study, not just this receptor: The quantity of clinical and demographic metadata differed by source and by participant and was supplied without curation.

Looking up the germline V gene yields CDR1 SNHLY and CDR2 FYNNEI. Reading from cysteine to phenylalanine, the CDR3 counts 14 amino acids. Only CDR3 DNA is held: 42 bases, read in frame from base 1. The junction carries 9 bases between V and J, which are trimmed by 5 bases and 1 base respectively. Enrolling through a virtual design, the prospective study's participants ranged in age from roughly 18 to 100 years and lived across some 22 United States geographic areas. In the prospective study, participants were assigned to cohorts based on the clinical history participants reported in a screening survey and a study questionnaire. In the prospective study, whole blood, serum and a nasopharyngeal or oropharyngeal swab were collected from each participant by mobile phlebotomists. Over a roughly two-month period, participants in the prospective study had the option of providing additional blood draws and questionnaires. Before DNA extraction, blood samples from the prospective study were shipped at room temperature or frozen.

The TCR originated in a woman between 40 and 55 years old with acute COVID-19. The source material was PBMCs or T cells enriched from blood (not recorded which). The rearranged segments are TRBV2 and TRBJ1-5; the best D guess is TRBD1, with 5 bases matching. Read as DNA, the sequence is TGTGCCAGCAGTAGGGAGGGGAGCAATCAGCCCCAGCATTTT. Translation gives CASSREGSNQPQHF.